Listed below are T cell receptor beta chains from one sample, sequenced in a study of Ad26.COV2.S vaccination and SARS-CoV-2 variants. Clones were sequenced by immunoSEQ multiplex PCR, and TCRdb holds only the in-frame ones, with some missing. Here the sample spans fewer than 600,000 clones, roughly nine tenths being singletons. Here the sequenced sample was peripheral blood, taken in a trial of Ad26.COV2.S vaccine versus placebo. These receptors originate from a person aged 18-60 years who received the Ad26.COV2.S COVID-19 vaccine or a placebo. Each CDR3 is given with its conserved first and last residue. The D gene is left open where the match is weak. Some rows have no size entry. The others give once, few or many, or a class for an expanded clone.

clone_size,j_call,v_call,d_call,cdr3_aa,cdr3_nt
-,TRBJ2-1,TRBV5-4,TRBD1,CASSARQGYNEQFF,TGTGCCAGCAGCGCTCGACAGGGTTACAATGAGCAGTTCTTC
-,TRBJ1-6,TRBV9,TRBD1,CASSDRGDSPLHF,TGTGCCAGCAGCGACAGGGGTGATTCACCCCTCCACTTT
-,TRBJ2-1,TRBV30,-,CAWSVHPSSYNEQFF,TGTGCCTGGAGTGTACACCCGAGCTCCTACAATGAGCAGTTCTTC
few,TRBJ2-7,TRBV30,-,CAWSYRGGSYEQYF,TGTGCCTGGAGCTACAGGGGAGGGTCCTACGAGCAGTACTTC
-,TRBJ1-4,TRBV15,-,CATSRVTGWSYGEKLFF,TGTGCCACCAGCAGAGTAACAGGGTGGAGTTATGGTGAAAAACTGTTTTTT
-,TRBJ1-3,TRBV28,-,CASEGPGNTIYF,TGTGCCAGCGAGGGACCTGGAAACACCATATATTTT
-,TRBJ2-1,TRBV3-1/TRBV3-2,-,CASSLIVGAVNEQFF,TGTGCCAGCAGCCTTATAGTAGGGGCCGTCAATGAGCAGTTCTTC
-,TRBJ1-2,TRBV28,-,CASSPVTYYGYTF,TGTGCCAGCAGCCCGGTAACCTACTATGGCTACACCTTC
-,TRBJ1-6,TRBV11-2,TRBD1,CASSDRGPGSPLHF,TGTGCCAGCAGCGACAGGGGGCCGGGTTCACCCCTCCACTTT
-,TRBJ2-7,TRBV28,-,CASMVRSNEQYF,TGTGCCAGCATGGTGCGGTCCAACGAGCAGTACTTC
-,TRBJ1-1,TRBV11-2,-,CASSPRQTNSLNTEAFF,TGTGCCAGCAGCCCCCGACAGACCAATTCCTTGAACACTGAAGCTTTCTTT
-,TRBJ1-2,TRBV19,TRBD1,CASSIRGQGDGYTF,TGTGCCAGTAGTATCAGGGGACAGGGCGATGGCTACACCTTC
-,TRBJ2-3,TRBV18,-,CASSGMRSSDTQYF,TGTGCCAGCTCGGGAATGAGGTCGTCCGATACGCAGTATTTT
-,TRBJ1-4,TRBV29-1,-,CSVDRDPGNEKLFF,TGCAGCGTCGACCGGGACCCTGGAAATGAAAAACTGTTTTTT
-,TRBJ2-1,TRBV24-1,-,CATSASGPYNEQFF,TGTGCCACCAGTGCCAGCGGGCCATACAATGAGCAGTTCTTC
-,TRBJ2-1,TRBV12-3/TRBV12-4,-,CASSYYPLEQFF,TGTGCCAGCAGCTACTACCCTTTAGAGCAGTTCTTC
-,TRBJ2-1,TRBV5-4,TRBD2,CASSLDPSGRPKGFF,TGTGCCAGCAGCTTGGACCCTAGCGGGAGGCCAAAGGGGTTCTTC
-,TRBJ2-3,TRBV6-6,TRBD2,CASSYSTSRYTDTQYF,TGTGCCAGCAGTTACTCGACTAGCCGATACACAGATACGCAGTATTTT
-,TRBJ1-1,TRBV6-5,-,CASRKQSTEAFF,TGTGCCAGCAGAAAACAGAGCACTGAAGCTTTCTTT
-,TRBJ2-2,TRBV9,TRBD2,CASSVLAGAGTGELFF,TGTGCCAGCAGCGTACTAGCGGGAGCCGGGACCGGGGAGCTGTTTTTT
-,TRBJ2-3,TRBV28,TRBD2,CASSLPGTNAPTQYF,TGTGCCAGCAGTCTCCCCGGGACTAATGCCCCCACCCAGTATTTT
-,TRBJ1-2,TRBV10-3,-,CAISESWEVGGYTF,TGTGCCATCAGTGAGTCATGGGAGGTAGGCGGCTACACCTTC
-,TRBJ1-2,TRBV10-3,TRBD1,CAINDRGSNYGYTF,TGTGCCATCAACGACAGGGGTAGTAACTATGGCTACACCTTC
-,TRBJ1-5,TRBV28,-,CASSQAGTRNNQPQHF,TGTGCCAGCAGTCAAGCCGGGACCAGAAACAATCAGCCCCAGCATTTT
-,TRBJ1-2,TRBV28,TRBD1,CASSFEGQGVLNYGYTF,TGTGCCAGCAGTTTTGAGGGACAGGGGGTGCTAAACTATGGCTACACCTTC
-,TRBJ1-3,TRBV6-5,-,CASSYSGGGRNTIYF,TGTGCCAGCAGTTATTCCGGCGGTGGGAGAAACACCATATATTTT
-,TRBJ1-2,TRBV18,TRBD1,CASSPRGQLDADYGYTF,TGTGCCAGCTCACCAAGGGGACAGCTGGATGCTGACTATGGCTACACCTTC
-,TRBJ1-6,TRBV2,-,CAIRQPNSPLHF,TGTGCCATCCGACAGCCTAATTCACCCCTCCACTTT
-,TRBJ2-3,TRBV30,TRBD2,CAWSESGGTDTQYF,TGTGCCTGGAGTGAAAGCGGGGGCACAGATACGCAGTATTTT